Each of the 14 T cell receptor beta chains below was sequenced from the same sample in a study of T cells in tuberculosis. Using immunoSEQ multiplex PCR, the repertoire was profiled, and TCRdb retains in-frame clones only, with some absent. The sample lists under 30,000 clones; approximately 90% were seen once. The time point was: new active TB diagnosis, blood taken before or within 7 days of starting treatment. Sequences were derived from PBMCs, sampled at tuberculosis diagnosis. These receptors all stem from an adult with tuberculosis.

The chain uses TRBV6-4 and TRBJ2-3, with 8 bases lining up with TRBD2. J gave up 4 bases and V 0 bases, and 6 bases lay outside the gene matches. Germline V gene data show CDR1 as MRHNA and CDR2 as SNTAGT. The CDR3 has 16 amino acids. The CDR3 region is CASSDSGLGSADTQYF. CDR3 coding DNA: TGTGCCAGCAGTGACTCGGGACTAGGATCCGCAGATACGCAGTATTTT.

The DNA for the CDR3 is TGTGCCTCCTCCAGGATTGGTTCCGGGGAGCTGTTTTTT. It codes for CASSRIGSGELFF. The rearrangement joins TRBV21-1 to TRBJ2-2; the table's D gene call, TRBD1, was not cross checked with the DNA. TRBV21-1 is noted as a pseudogene. The CDR3 contains 13 residues.

The chain is built from TRBV7-8 and TRBJ1-1; D remains unclear. CDR1 is SGHVS and CDR2 is FQNEAQ in the germline V gene. Between the trimmed V and J ends, which lost 4 bases and 6 bases, there was a span of 6 bases. This CDR3 comprises 11 residues. Written as DNA, the CDR3 is TGTGCCAGCAGCTCTGCGGCTGAAGCTTTCTTT. Encoded protein: CASSSAAEAFF.

The gene calls are TRBV18 and TRBJ2-7, with D perhaps matching TRBD2 (8 bases). The length of the CDR3 is 18 residues. The V gene lost 6 bases and the J gene lost 0 bases, with 24 bases spanning the gap. CDR1 KGHSH and CDR2 LQKENI come from the germline V gene. This CDR3 is CASSQSQTTGTSSYEQYF. The CDR3 nucleotides are TGTGCCAGCTCCCAGTCTCAGACGACAGGGACTAGCTCCTACGAGCAGTACTTC.

This chain links TRBV7-6 with TRBJ2-7; D call uncertain. With 5 bases removed from V and 3 bases from J, the gap between germline ends came to 11 bases. Germline assignment: CDR1 SGHVS and CDR2 FNYEAQ. This CDR3 has 13 residues. CDR3: CASSHGSGYEQYF. CDR3 bases: TGTGCCAGCAGCCACGGGTCCGGCTACGAGCAGTACTTC.

The CDR3, as DNA: TGTGCCAGCAGCCGACAGGGGGCCACAGATACGCAGTATTTT. Translation: CASSRQGATDTQYF. The chain links TRBV11-2 to TRBJ2-3; 10 bases map to TRBD1. There are 14 residues in the CDR3. Germline V lookup: CDR1 SGHAT, CDR2 FQNNGV. J gave up 2 bases and V 5 bases, and 1 base lay outside the gene matches.

The chain uses TRBV7-3 and TRBJ2-2, with 8 nucleotides matching TRBD1. The CDR3 covers 17 residues. The V and J ends lost 5 bases and 4 bases, in that order; junction bases with no gene match: 12. CDR1 and CDR2 from the germline V gene are SGHTA and FQGTGA. The CDR3 here is CASSAGRGLGVTGELFF. In DNA form, the CDR3 reads TGTGCCAGCAGCGCGGGCAGGGGGCTTGGAGTCACCGGGGAGCTGTTTTTT.

The rearrangement links TRBV25-1 to TRBJ1-3; D unclear. Deletions cut 3 bases from V and 2 bases from J, with 11 bases between. The CDR3 has 15 residues. Germline values: CDR1 MGHDK, CDR2 SYGVNS. CDR3 DNA sequence: TGTGCCAGCAGTGAGAGGGTACAAGCTGGAAACACCATATATTTT. It is translated as CASSERVQAGNTIYF.

The genes are TRBV5-1 and TRBJ1-3, with a weak D call TRBD1 (6 bases). The CDR3 is 14 amino acids. Germline CDR1 is SGHRS and CDR2 is YFSETQ. The V end lost 4 bases, the J end lost 0 bases, and 8 bases lay between the germline ends. CDR3 loop: CASSAGASGNTIYF. Here the CDR3 DNA reads TGCGCCAGCAGCGCGGGGGCCTCTGGAAACACCATATATTTT.

The chain employs TRBV5-1 and TRBJ2-3; 12 bases align to TRBD2. V gave up 4 bases and J gave up 3 bases; unmatched junction bases: 6. This CDR3 has 16 residues. The germline gives CDR1 SGHRS, CDR2 YFSETQ. The CDR3 DNA follows: TGCGCCAGCAGCGCGCTAGCGGGGGGGCGAACAGATACGCAGTATTTT. Residues: CASSALAGGRTDTQYF.

This clone was recorded once. The chain employs TRBV6-5 and TRBJ2-2; the match to TRBD2 covers 8 bases. J was trimmed by 5 bases and V by 6 bases; bases with no gene match: 8. The V gene's germline CDR1 is MNHEY and CDR2 SVGAGI. The CDR3 totals 15 residues. CDR3 coding DNA: TGTGCCAGCAGCTCCGGGAGGGTGGGTACCGGGGAGCTGTTTTTT. It is translated as CASSSGRVGTGELFF.

The chain carries TRBV19 and TRBJ2-1; 16 bases line up with TRBD2. Germline lookup yields CDR1 LNHDA and CDR2 SQIVND (reference sequence). The CDR3 has 19 residues. V was pared by 5 bases and J by 6 bases, with 13 bases of the junction left unmatched. CDR3 nucleotides: TGTGCCAGTAGTGTCGCACCGGGACTAGCGGGAGGGCCTGGCAATGAGCAGTTCTTC. This sequence encodes CASSVAPGLAGGPGNEQFF.

This chain joins TRBV5-8 and TRBJ1-5; D gene uncertain. Trimming cost V 1 base and J 0 bases, with 17 bases left between them. The CDR3 length is 18 residues. The V gene's germline CDR1 is SGHTS and CDR2 YDEGEE. The chain's CDR3 is CASSLWMGSVYSNQPQHF. CDR3 nucleotides: TGTGCCAGCAGCTTGTGGATGGGGAGTGTTTATAGCAATCAGCCCCAGCATTTT.

The V and J genes are TRBV11-2 and TRBJ2-3, with 10 nucleotides matching TRBD2. Germline trimming cut 5 bases from V and 3 bases from J; bases unmatched to any gene: 14. Germline assignment: CDR1 SGHAT and CDR2 FQNNGV. The CDR3 is made up of 18 amino acids. This CDR3 reads CASSGIAGGVSVTDTQYF. CDR3 nucleotides: TGTGCCAGCAGCGGGATAGCGGGGGGAGTAAGTGTGACAGATACGCAGTATTTT.